The clone carrying this T cell receptor (beta chain) has a count of ten or more. What it recognizes is unknown. The entry originates in a study of CD8 T cells in ankylosing spondylitis. Preparation of TCR beta libraries was done by quantitative 5'-RACE with molecular barcodes. TCRdb reprocessed the 5' RACE reads with MiXCR, giving one entry per CDR3 protein. This repertoire shows a few hundred thousand distinct CDR3 sequences, about 10% found once; its top ten account for roughly a fifth. General study findings and limits: From matched ankylosing spondylitis synovial fluid, disease-linked clones were reportedly recovered at significantly enriched levels. Clones linked to the disease showed a CD8+ phenotype. They occurred at relatively low frequencies in peripheral blood. In reactive arthritis synovial fluid and blood, some motif variants had been reported before.

The sequenced material came from blood, either unsorted or a sorted T cell fraction (not recorded which). The clonotype comes from a male donor with ankylosing spondylitis or in good health (not recorded which).

CDR3 nucleotide sequence: TGTGCCAGCAACCGACAGAACACCGGGGAGCTGTTTTTT. This codes for CASNRQNTGELFF. The chain uses TRBV7-2 and TRBJ2-2; D is ambiguous. Germline V CDR1 and CDR2: SGHTA, FQGNSA. Deletions cut 7 bases from V and 1 base from J, with 7 bases between. The CDR3 runs to 13 residues.